Listed below are T cell receptor beta chains from one sample, sequenced in a study of blood T cell repertoires in COVID-19. Clones were sequenced by immunoSEQ multiplex PCR, and TCRdb holds only the in-frame ones, with some missing. The sample lists 200,000 to 250,000 clones; around nine tenths were seen once. The sample was peripheral blood. These receptors all stem from a man in his fifties or sixties with acute or convalescent COVID-19. Both conserved end residues are trimmed from each CDR3.

>TRBV19|TRBJ1-1
ASSIRQGLNTEAF
>TRBV19|TRBJ1-6
ASSTRGTGFDSPLH
>TRBV7-6|TRBJ1-4
ASSLVSGGLNEKLF
>TRBV28|TRBJ1-2
ASRYPQGLDYGYT
>TRBV10-3|TRBJ1-1
AISEFRGKNTEAF
>TRBV7-6|TRBJ2-3
ASSRGQFETTASTDTQY
>TRBV28|TRBJ2-7
ASSRDSLRNYEQY
>TRBV5-4|TRBJ1-6
ASRLETGSNSPLH
>TRBV7-2|TRBJ1-5
ASSLAWQGARQPQH
>TRBV11-2|TRBJ1-3
ASSAPGQGSAGNTIY
>TRBV24-1|TRBJ2-1
ATSDRTASTYNEQF
>TRBV4-2|TRBJ2-3
ASTLAGGTDTQY
>TRBV4-1|TRBJ1-6
ASSQVRVGSPLH
>TRBV10-3|TRBJ1-2
AISGSHLSGYGYT
>TRBV19|TRBJ2-2
ASTPRGRTGELF
>TRBV6-5|TRBJ1-5
ASSPTQGAVQPQH
>TRBV18|TRBJ2-7
ASSNGQGYEQY
>TRBV10-2|TRBJ2-1
ASSESGGGNEQF
>TRBV4-2|TRBJ1-2
ASSQEARNQNYGYT
>TRBV9|TRBJ2-7
ASSVSQGALYYEQY
>TRBV18|TRBJ2-2
ASSQRTGSNTGELF
>TRBV27|TRBJ1-4
ASSRDKTNEKLF
>TRBV27|TRBJ1-3
ASSPGAGGYSGNTIY
>TRBV18|TRBJ1-1
ASSPWRGGGDTEAF